This entry is about one T cell receptor (beta chain). No antigen is known for it. Both 60 Vbeta primers and 13 Jbeta primers went into the PCR. The repertoire was sequenced with immunoSEQ multiplex PCR; TCRdb's copy has only in-frame clones and lacks some. The data contain 130,000 to 150,000 clones, roughly three quarters of them singletons. There are 14 residues in the CDR3. With V trimmed by 4 bases and J by 5 bases, 9 bases remained unmatched. Germline values: CDR1 SQVTM, CDR2 ANQGSEA. These data belong to a study of cytomegalovirus exposure and HLA in healthy donors. Points from the study as a whole: Highly shared sequence variants in one cluster were likely a sequencing artifact.

The sample consisted of PBMCs. V gene TRBV29-1 combines with J gene TRBJ1-2; the match to TRBD1 covers 8 bases. The TCR sequence derives from a woman aged 45-65 years in good health and CMV-seronegative. CDR3 DNA sequence: TGCAGCGTTGGGGACCGGACAGGGACTTATGGCTACACCTTC. Amino acids: CSVGDRTGTYGYTF.